This T cell receptor (beta chain) derives from a study of T cells in localized non-small cell lung cancer (dated by TCRdb to about 2020). In terms of the full investigation: The study examined T cell repertoires in a few hundred patients with early-stage NSCLC and compared tumors with uninvolved tumor-adjacent lungs. The cohort was made up of 200 to 250 treatment-naive NSCLC patients whose localized lung tumors had been resected. Of the NSCLC patients, around 130 were male and roughly 100 were female, and the mean age was around 70 years.

On this clone itself: What this receptor recognizes is not known. Base qualities are not at hand, and no much larger clone is one base apart.

At diagnosis, tumor, uninvolved tumor-adjacent lung and peripheral blood were collected and then preserved as a mix of FFPE and fresh-frozen material. Blood samples were analyzed as peripheral blood mononuclear cells for TCR repertoire profiling. CDR1 and CDR2 are drawn from the germline V gene: MDHEN, SYDVKM. The V end loses 2 bases and the J end loses 5 bases, and a stretch of 9 bases separates them. The CDR3 contains 14 residues, cysteine and phenylalanine counted. CDR3 DNA is the only sequence kept; it has 42 bases, read in frame from the first base. Study-wide conclusions, independent of this receptor: Because multi-region tumor sequencing was not done, intratumor heterogeneity could not be ruled out. A median of about 50 of the top 100 tumor clones turned up in the paired uninvolved adjacent lung, and 25 to 30 of those clones also ranked among the top 100 of that same adjacent lung. Higher T cell density in blood was associated with longer overall survival, whereas higher clonality in adjacent lung was associated with shorter survival. The highest T cell clonality was observed in uninvolved tumor-adjacent lung, where clonality exceeded that of tumor, suggesting that antigenic responses were more focused in uninvolved tumor-adjacent lung. Because the study design was exploratory, TCR variables were selected using unadjusted p-values without false-discovery rate correction.

TCR beta CDR3 regions were sequenced from DNA using the immunoSEQ Assay. The original pipeline was this. T cell density was computed as TCR beta template counts normalized to usable DNA estimated by amplifying housekeeping genes. Using the preseqR package, richness was estimated by extrapolating to 120,000 templates for tissue samples and 400,000 templates for PBMC samples. Clonality was defined by subtracting Pielou's evenness from one. Differential abundance testing on productive amino-acid clonotypes, with a minimum total count of 5 and an alpha of 0.1, was used to identify tissue-enriched TCRs. The Jaccard Index and the Morisita Overlap Index were used to measure how much the repertoires overlapped between compartments. TCR beta CDR3s were clustered by GLIPH together with public tetramer-defined viral CDR3s, and at least three viral sequences plus V-gene enrichment were required for viral motifs. In its TCRdb copy, this immuneACCESS table keeps in-frame sequences only and misses some clones. Where compared with another copy, unresolved V genes explain less than half of these, and the others have no known cause. V and J calls and clone size are given by that table; D and trimming were obtained from the DNA. This sample gives tens of thousands of clones in total; 88% of them show up just once. Over 10% of the sample rests with the top ten.

The clonotype was recovered from a female donor at least 60 years old with stage III squamous cell lung carcinoma. Here the sequenced sample was peripheral blood, taken before any cancer treatment. This chain is built from TRBV28 and TRBJ1-4; the D gene is perhaps TRBD1, from 6 matching bases. The DNA sequence is given as TGTGCCAGCAGTTTAGGACAGTTAAATGAAAAACTGTTTTTT. This sequence encodes CASSLGQLNEKLFF.